The source of this T cell receptor (beta chain) is a study of T-cell memory formation after mild COVID-19. Study as a whole: There were largely donor-specific TCR clusters.

5'RACE primed at constant segments yielded TCR alpha and TCR beta cDNA libraries bearing sample barcodes and UMIs. TCRdb recomputed calls from the 5' RACE reads with MiXCR, one row per CDR3 protein. The table has 400,000 to 500,000 distinct CDR3 sequences, around 20% seen once. CDR1 is LGHDT and CDR2 is YNNKEL in the germline V gene (reference sequence). Trimming left V 4 bases short and J 1 base short, with 16 bases between. The CDR3 is 16 residues long. This chain links TRBV3-1 with TRBJ1-2, with D possibly TRBD1 on 5 matching bases. The sequence came from an adult woman who had mild COVID-19 (a few samples of this study predate the infection). Cell type and time point are not known. The sequenced sample was PBMCs or a T cell subset sorted from them (not recorded which). The CDR3 DNA is TGTGCCAGCAGCCCATCACCATTAGACAGTAACTATGGCTACACCTTC. This codes for CASSPSPLDSNYGYTF. The full variable domain, with the rest looked up from reference TRBV3-1 and TRBJ1-2, is DTAVSQTPKYLVTQMGNDKSIKCEQNLGHDTMYWYKQDSKKFLKIMFSYNNKELIINETVPNRFSPKSPDKAHLNLHINSLELGDSAVYFCASSPSPLDSNYGYTFGSGTRLTVV.